The T cell receptor (beta chain) described here comes from a study of human T cells and chemical hapten exposure. Overall study: Variability of per-sample TCR yields stemmed mainly from small differences in pooled library volume.

This clonotype turned up a few times. As to time point: patch test 1, 2 weeks after DPC sensitization. Treatment given: therapeutic diphenylcyclopropenone sensitization with weekly scalp DPC. From the RACE reads, TCRdb called clonotypes with MiXCR, one entry per CDR3 protein. This sample has about 380,000 distinct CDR3 sequences, with 4.8% found just once. Sequencing was performed on whole blood, taken in connection with sensitization to the hapten diphenylcyclopropenone (DPC). The source of this sequence is a woman aged 50 to 60 with alopecia areata. Some clones in this sample may be carry-over from other donors' samples.

This CDR3 reads CSVGGTFDQPQHF. CDR3 DNA: TGCAGCGTGGGCGGGACTTTTGATCAGCCCCAGCATTTT. The V and J genes are TRBV29-1 and TRBJ1-5, with D possibly being TRBD1 (5 bases). V was pared by 6 bases and J by 5 bases, with 14 bases between. Germline V gene data show CDR1 as SQVTM and CDR2 as ANQGSEA. The CDR3 covers 13 residues.